The clone carrying this T cell receptor beta chain was observed many times. Its antigen is not identified. The data were obtained in a study of T cells in Graves' hyperthyroidism and ophthalmopathy. Study conclusions and caveats: Most expanded thyroid clonotypes above 0.001 recurred in blood. Ophthalmopathy cases were set apart from stable hyperthyroidism by a 13 V-J model.

Template material for amplifying TCR beta CDR3 regions consisted of RNA transcripts. Using the HTBI primer set, a first-round RT-PCR was run on the TCR CDR3. TCRdb itself ran the multiplex PCR reads through MiXCR, one entry per CDR3 protein. The repertoire holds 350,000 to 450,000 distinct CDR3 sequences, with approximately 15% as singletons. V was trimmed by 0 bases and J by 5 bases, leaving 5 bases between them. Germline V gene lookup returns CDR1 KGHSH and CDR2 LQKENI. This CDR3 has 13 residues. The chain employs TRBV18 and TRBJ2-1, with D unresolved. The sequence was collected from a woman aged 60-75 years with Graves' hyperthyroidism. The source material was blood. The chain's CDR3 is CASSPPENNEQFF. DNA for the CDR3: TGTGCCAGCTCACCACCGGAAAACAATGAGCAGTTCTTC.